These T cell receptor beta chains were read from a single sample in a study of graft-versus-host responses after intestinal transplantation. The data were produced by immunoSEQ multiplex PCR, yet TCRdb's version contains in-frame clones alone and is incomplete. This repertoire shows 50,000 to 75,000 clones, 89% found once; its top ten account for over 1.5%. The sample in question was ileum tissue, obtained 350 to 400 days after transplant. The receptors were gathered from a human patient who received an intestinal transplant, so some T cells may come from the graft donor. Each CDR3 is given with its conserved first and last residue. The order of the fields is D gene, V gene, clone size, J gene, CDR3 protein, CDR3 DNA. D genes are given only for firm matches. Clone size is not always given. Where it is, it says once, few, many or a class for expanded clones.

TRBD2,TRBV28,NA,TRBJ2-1,CASSISSGRYNEQFF,TGTGCCAGCAGTATATCTAGCGGGCGCTACAATGAGCAGTTCTTC
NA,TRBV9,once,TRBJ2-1,CASSVDDYPPYNEQFF,TGTGCCAGCAGCGTAGACGACTACCCCCCGTACAATGAGCAGTTCTTC
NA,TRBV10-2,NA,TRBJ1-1,CASSESTRGGGMNTEAFF,TGCGCCAGCAGTGAGTCGACTCGGGGGGGCGGAATGAACACTGAAGCTTTCTTT
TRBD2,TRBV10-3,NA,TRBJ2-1,CAITSGDNNEQFF,TGTGCCATCACTAGCGGGGATAACAATGAGCAGTTCTTC
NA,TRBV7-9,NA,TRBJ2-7,CASSLSSSYEQYF,TGTGCCAGCAGCTTATCCAGCTCCTACGAGCAGTACTTC
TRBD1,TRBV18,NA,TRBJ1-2,CASSPGQGNNYGYTF,TGTGCCAGCTCACCGGGACAGGGGAATAACTATGGCTACACCTTC
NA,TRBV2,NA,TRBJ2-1,CASITALNEQFF,TGTGCCAGCATTACAGCTCTCAATGAGCAGTTCTTC
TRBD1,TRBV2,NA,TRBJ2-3,CASSWDRFSTDTQYF,TGTGCCAGCAGTTGGGACAGATTTAGCACAGATACGCAGTATTTT
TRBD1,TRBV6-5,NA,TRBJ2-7,CASSQFPRGTYEQYF,TGTGCCAGCAGTCAGTTTCCCAGGGGGACCTACGAGCAGTACTTC
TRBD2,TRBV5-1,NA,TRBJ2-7,CASSLRTGLAGSYEQYF,TGCGCCAGCAGCTTGCGGACAGGACTAGCGGGATCCTACGAGCAGTACTTC
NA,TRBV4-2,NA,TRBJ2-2,CASSQGANTGELFF,TGTGCCAGCAGCCAGGGGGCGAACACCGGGGAGCTGTTTTTT
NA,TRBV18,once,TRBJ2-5,CASSPFFGEEETQYF,TGTGCCAGCTCACCATTTTTCGGGGAGGAAGAGACCCAGTACTTC